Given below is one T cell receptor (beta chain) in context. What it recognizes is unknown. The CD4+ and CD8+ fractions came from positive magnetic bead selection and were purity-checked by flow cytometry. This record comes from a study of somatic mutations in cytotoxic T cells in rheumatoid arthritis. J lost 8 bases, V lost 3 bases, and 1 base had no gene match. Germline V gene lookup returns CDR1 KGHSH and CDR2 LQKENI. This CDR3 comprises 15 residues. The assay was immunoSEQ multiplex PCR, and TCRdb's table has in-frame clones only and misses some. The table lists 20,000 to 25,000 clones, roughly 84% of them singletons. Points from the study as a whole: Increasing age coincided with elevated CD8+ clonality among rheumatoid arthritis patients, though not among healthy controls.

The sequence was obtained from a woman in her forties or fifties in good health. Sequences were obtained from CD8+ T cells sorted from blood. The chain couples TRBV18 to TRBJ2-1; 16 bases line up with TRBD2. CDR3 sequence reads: CASSPGTSGGDEQFF. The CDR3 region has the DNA TGTGCCAGCTCACCCGGGACTAGCGGGGGGGATGAGCAGTTCTTC.